These 6 T cell receptor beta chains were all obtained from the same sample, sequenced in a study of OX40 agonist ivuxolimab in advanced cancers. Method: immunoSEQ multiplex PCR; TCRdb's copy keeps in-frame clones and lacks some. Of about 73,000 clones in the sample, about 81% were seen once. Sequenced here: CD4+ or CD8+ T cells sorted from blood, sampled in a trial of the OX40 agonist ivuxolimab. The receptor source for this set is an adult with an advanced solid tumor such as melanoma, head and neck, liver or kidney cancer.

The rearrangement links TRBV6-1 to TRBJ1-6; maybe TRBD1 (5 bases). This CDR3 has 14 residues. The V end was cut by 6 bases, the J end by 10 bases, with 16 bases between. The germline V gene has CDR1 MNHNS and CDR2 SASEGT. The CDR3 DNA sequence: TGTGCCAGCAGAAGGGTCGGGGCTGACTCACCCCTCCACTTT. This translates into CASRRVGADSPLHF.

This clone was seen a few times. The chain recombines TRBV5-4 with TRBJ2-2, with D possibly TRBD2 on 6 matching bases. The length of the CDR3 is 16 residues. V was clipped by 5 bases and J by 3 bases, with 17 bases between them. CDR1 SGHNT and CDR2 YYREEE come from the germline V gene (reference sequence). The CDR3 DNA reads as TGTGCCAGCAGGTCCCGGGACTTGGGGTACACCGGGGAGCTGTTTTTT. This codes for CASRSRDLGYTGELFF. Supplemented by reference TRBV5-4 and TRBJ2-2, the full variable domain reads ETGVTQSPTHLIKTRGQQVTLRCSSQSGHNTVSWYQQALGQGPQFIFQYYREEENGRGNFPPRFSGLQFPNYSSELNVNALELDDSALYLCASRSRDLGYTGELFFGEGSRLTVL.

This chain links TRBV10-3 with TRBJ1-6; 8 bases match TRBD1. The junction had 7 bases not matched to a gene; V was cut back by 2 bases and J by 10 bases. Germline CDR1 reads ENHRY; CDR2 reads SYGVKD. This CDR3 has 15 amino acids. CDR3 sequence (DNA): TGTGCCATCAGTGAGGGACAGGGATTAGGGTCACCCCTCCACTTT. It specifies CAISEGQGLGSPLHF.

V is TRBV19 and J is TRBJ1-4; D is unresolved. V was clipped by 3 bases and J by 7 bases, with 15 bases between them. CDR3 length equals 15 residues. Germline CDR1 is LNHDA and CDR2 is SQIVND (reference sequence). CDR3 amino acids: CASSIPFVTVEKLFF. In DNA form, the CDR3 reads TGTGCCAGTAGTATCCCTTTTGTAACCGTTGAAAAACTGTTTTTT.

The V and J genes are TRBV2 and TRBJ1-2; 9 bases line up with TRBD1. Per the germline V gene, CDR1 is SNHLY and CDR2 is FYNNEI. CDR3 size: 14 residues. V lost 8 bases to trimming and J lost 10 bases; unmatched junction nucleotides: 14. The CDR3 loop reads CASHSDRGVFAYTF. The CDR3 bases are TGTGCCAGCCACTCGGACAGGGGCGTTTTCGCCTACACCTTC. The complete variable domain, with remaining parts taken from reference TRBV2 and TRBJ1-2, reads EPEVTQTPSHQVTQMGQEVILRCVPISNHLYFYWYRQILGQKVEFLVSFYNNEISEKSEIFDDQFSVERPDGSNFTLKIRSTKLEDSAMYFCASHSDRGVFAYTFGSGTRLTVV.

The J gene is TRBJ2-1, the V gene TRBV4-1; 10 bases are a match to TRBD2. Trimming cost V 1 base and J 5 bases; bases outside gene matches: 5. The germline CDR1 and CDR2 sequences are MGHRA and YSYEKL. CDR3 length: 16 amino acids. CDR3 region: CASSQVSAGGDNEQFF. CDR3 DNA sequence: TGCGCCAGCAGCCAAGTATCAGCGGGGGGGGACAATGAGCAGTTCTTC.